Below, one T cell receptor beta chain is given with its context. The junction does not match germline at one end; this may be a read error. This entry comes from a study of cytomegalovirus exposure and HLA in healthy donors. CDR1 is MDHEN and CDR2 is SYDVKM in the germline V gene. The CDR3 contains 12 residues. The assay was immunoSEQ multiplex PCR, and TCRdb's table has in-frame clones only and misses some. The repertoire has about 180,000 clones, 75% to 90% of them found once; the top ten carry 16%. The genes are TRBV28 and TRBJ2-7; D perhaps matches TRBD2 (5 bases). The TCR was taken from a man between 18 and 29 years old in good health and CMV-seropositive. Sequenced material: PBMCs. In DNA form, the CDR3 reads TGTGCCAGCAGTTTCCCGGGGAGTGGTTTGAACTTC. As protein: CASSFPGSGLNF.